The 27 T cell receptor beta chains presented below share a single source sample, sequenced in a study of low-dose radiotherapy and immunotherapy resistance in tumors. The time point here: before trial treatment. With TRAV- and TRBV-specific primers, first-strand cDNA was made, covering the alpha and beta chains. TCR amplification involved 20 PCR cycles with a constant-region primer and V-primer adapter. TCRdb reanalysed the reads using MiXCR and keeps one entry per CDR3 protein. The sample shows more than 70,000 distinct CDR3 sequences, around 31% of them seen only once. The material sequenced was PBMCs, taken before treatment. The origin of the receptors is a female donor with ovarian cancer.

Many counts were recorded for this clonotype. V usage is TRBV5-4 and J usage is TRBJ2-5, with D perhaps TRBD2 (6 bases). This CDR3 is 13 amino acids long. The V end lost 4 bases, the J end lost 0 bases, and 7 bases lay between the germline ends. Germline values: CDR1 SGHNT, CDR2 YYREEE (reference sequence). For the CDR3, the DNA is TGTGCCAGCAGCCGGGAGAACCAAGAGACCCAGTACTTC. This encodes CASSRENQETQYF.

The gene calls are TRBV27 and TRBJ1-6; the match to TRBD1 covers 7 bases. The V gene end was trimmed by 5 bases and the J gene end by 10 bases; junction bases not matched to a gene: 11. Germline assignment: CDR1 MNHEY and CDR2 SMNVEV (reference sequence). There are 15 residues in the CDR3. CDR3 region: CASSPRGPIGSPLHF. The CDR3 DNA is TGTGCCAGCAGTCCAAGGGGGCCTATTGGGTCACCCCTCCACTTT.

In this sample, this clonotype turned up many times. The chain has TRBV5-6 and TRBJ2-2; the match to TRBD1 covers 9 bases. The CDR3 is 15 residues long. Germline CDR1 SGHDT, CDR2 YYEEEE. V lost 3 bases to trimming and J lost 1 base; unmatched junction nucleotides: 1. This CDR3 is CASSWGQGNTGELFF. The CDR3 DNA sequence: TGTGCCAGCAGCTGGGGACAGGGGAACACCGGGGAGCTGTTTTTT.

This clonotype showed up just once. A much larger clone sits a single nucleotide away, making a read error possible. The gene calls are TRBV10-1 and TRBJ2-1; weak D call: TRBD1 (6 bases). Germline V gene data show CDR1 as WNHNN and CDR2 as SYGVQD (reference sequence). This CDR3 is built from 14 residues. CDR3 region: CASSTGVGGNERFF. CDR3 coding DNA: TGCGCCAGCAGTACCGGAGTTGGGGGCAATGAGCGGTTCTTC.

This clonotype has at least ten counts. The CDR3 region has the DNA TGTGCCAGTAGTCCCATAGCGGGGCGTAGCTCCTACAATGAGCAGTTCTTC. This translates into CASSPIAGRSSYNEQFF. The chain carries TRBV19 and TRBJ2-1; the match to TRBD2 covers 8 bases. CDR1 and CDR2 (germline): LNHDA, SQIVND (reference sequence). The CDR3 spans 17 residues. After removal of 5 bases from V and 0 bases from J, the junction contained 9 bases not matched to a gene.

As to this clonotype: Germline is not matched at one junction end, which may reflect a read error. The chain employs TRBV28 and TRBJ1-4, with a weak D call TRBD1 (6 bases). Germline loops: CDR1 MDHEN, CDR2 SYDVKM. The CDR3 totals 16 residues. For the CDR3, the DNA is TGTGTCAGCAGTTTATTGGCGCAGGGGCTAGAGGAAAAACTGTTCTTT. Protein: CVSSLLAQGLEEKLFF. Together with reference TRBV28 and TRBJ1-4, the CDR3 gives the full variable domain: DVKVTQSSRYLVKRTGEKVFLECVQDMDHENMFWYRQDPGLGLRLIYFSYDVKMKEKGDIPEGYSVSREKKERFSLILESASTNQTSMYLCVSSLLAQGLEEKLFFGSGTQLSVL.

This chain links TRBV29-1 with TRBJ2-3, with D perhaps TRBD2 (6 bases). Trimming removed 5 bases at V and 1 base at J, with 16 bases between. Germline V lookup: CDR1 SQVTM, CDR2 ANQGSEA. The CDR3 has 15 amino acids. The CDR3 spells CSVRKSGVGTDTQYF. Here the CDR3 DNA reads TGCAGCGTTAGAAAGTCGGGAGTAGGCACAGATACGCAGTATTTT.

This clonotype was detected ten times or more. This chain joins TRBV6-2 or TRBV6-3 and TRBJ1-1; D might be TRBD1 (5 bases). Trimming cost V 7 bases and J 3 bases, with 18 bases left between them. Looked up from germline, CDR1 is MNHEY and CDR2 is SVGEGT. This CDR3 contains 15 residues. The chain's CDR3 is CASIEAGRWYTEAFF. The CDR3 DNA follows: TGTGCCAGCATTGAAGCGGGGCGGTGGTACACTGAAGCTTTCTTT.

The chain recombines TRBV2 with TRBJ2-1; 11 nucleotides line up with TRBD2. The J segment lost 9 bases and the V segment lost 5 bases, leaving 6 bases of the junction unmatched. The CDR3 is made up of 14 amino acids. The germline V gene has CDR1 SNHLY and CDR2 FYNNEI. The CDR3: CASSKLAGAGEQFF. In nucleotides, the CDR3 is TGTGCCAGCAGTAAACTAGCGGGAGCGGGTGAGCAGTTCTTC.

There are many counts of this clonotype. This rearrangement joins TRBV2 to TRBJ1-4; D perhaps matches TRBD1 (6 bases). The CDR3 is 13 amino acids. In germline, CDR1 is SNHLY, CDR2 FYNNEI. The V end was cut by 8 bases, the J end by 7 bases, with 14 bases between. Written as DNA, the CDR3 is TGTGCCAGCTCTACAGGGCGGGGTGAAAAACTGTTTTTT. This translates into CASSTGRGEKLFF.

This chain joins TRBV9 and TRBJ2-1; perhaps TRBD2 as D (6 bases). Germline assignment: CDR1 SGDLS and CDR2 YYNGEE. Trimming left V 0 bases short and J 9 bases short, with 16 bases between. The CDR3 loop spans 15 amino acids. CDR3 protein: CASSVEETRAIEQFF. The CDR3 nucleotides read TGTGCCAGCAGCGTAGAGGAGACTAGGGCGATTGAGCAGTTCTTC.

This sequence joins TRBV11-2 and TRBJ2-7; the match to TRBD2 covers 7 bases. The ends lost 1 base at V and 3 bases at J; junction bases unmatched: 0. The germline V gene has CDR1 SGHAT and CDR2 FQNNGV. This CDR3 comprises 13 residues. The CDR3 DNA is TGTGCCAGCAGCTTAGGGGGGGGCTACGAGCAGTACTTC. Translation: CASSLGGGYEQYF.

Ten or more counts support this clonotype. The V call is TRBV30, the J call TRBJ2-3; 11 positions match TRBD2. CDR1 GTSNPN and CDR2 SVGIG come from the germline V gene (reference sequence). This CDR3 comprises 15 residues. After removal of 0 bases from V and 4 bases from J, the junction contained 3 bases not matched to a gene. CDR3 in DNA: TGTGCCTGGAGTGTACCTAGCGGGGGGCCAGATACGCAGTATTTT. The encoded protein is CAWSVPSGGPDTQYF.

J is TRBJ1-5 and V is TRBV6-6; the D gene is possibly TRBD1 (5 bases). The CDR3 is 16 residues long. CDR1 and CDR2 (germline): MNHNY, SVGAGI (reference sequence). The V end lost 2 bases, the J end lost 6 bases, and 17 bases lay between the germline ends. CDR3 in DNA: TGTGCCAGCAGTTACCACTTGACAGAATTGATTCAGCCCCAGCATTTT. Amino acids: CASSYHLTELIQPQHF.

This clonotype was seen at least ten times. This chain joins TRBV28 and TRBJ1-5; no clear D gene. CDR1 and CDR2 from the germline V gene are MDHEN and SYDVKM. The V and J ends lost 8 bases and 7 bases respectively, with 12 bases between them. The CDR3 runs 12 residues. The CDR3 reads CASYEQPQPQHF. Here the CDR3 DNA reads TGTGCCAGCTACGAACAGCCACAGCCCCAGCATTTT. The full variable domain, completed using reference TRBV28 and TRBJ1-5, is DVKVTQSSRYLVKRTGEKVFLECVQDMDHENMFWYRQDPGLGLRLIYFSYDVKMKEKGDIPEGYSVSREKKERFSLILESASTNQTSMYLCASYEQPQPQHFGDGTRLSIL.

V is TRBV14 and J is TRBJ2-7, with TRBD2 as a possible D gene (6 bases). Germline V gene data show CDR1 as SGHDN and CDR2 as FVKESK. This CDR3 is 14 amino acids long. Trimming took off 4 bases at V and 2 bases at J, with 12 bases between the two ends. The CDR3 loop is CASSLGTGPYEQYF. The CDR3 nucleotides are TGTGCCAGCAGCCTTGGGACTGGCCCCTACGAGCAGTACTTC. Complete variable domain (other parts from reference TRBV14 and TRBJ2-7): EAGVTQFPSHSVIEKGQTVTLRCDPISGHDNLYWYRRVMGKEIKFLLHFVKESKQDESGMPNNRFLAERTGGTYSTLKVQPAELEDSGVYFCASSLGTGPYEQYFGPGTRLTVT.

In this sample, this clonotype turned up many times. The V call is TRBV9, the J call TRBJ1-3; 9 nucleotides agree with TRBD1. CDR1 and CDR2 (germline): SGDLS, YYNGEE. The J segment lost 0 bases and the V segment lost 3 bases, leaving 1 base of the junction unmatched. The CDR3 sequence is 15 residues long. The CDR3 bases are TGTGCCAGCAGCGAACAGGGGGCCTCTGGAAACACCATATATTTT. Translation: CASSEQGASGNTIYF.

The chain is built from TRBV7-9 and TRBJ1-2, with D unclear. The CDR3 runs 13 residues. Between the trimmed V and J ends, which lost 1 base and 7 bases, there was a span of 10 bases. CDR1 and CDR2 (germline): SEHNR, FQNEAQ (reference sequence). The CDR3 here is CASSLGSAGGYTF. CDR3 nucleotide sequence: TGTGCCAGCAGCTTAGGGTCAGCTGGTGGCTACACCTTC.

This clonotype was observed at least ten times. The rearrangement joins TRBV10-3 to TRBJ2-4; D possibly corresponds to TRBD1 (6 bases). V was pared by 2 bases and J by 7 bases, with 9 bases between. This CDR3 region has 13 residues. Germline values: CDR1 ENHRY, CDR2 SYGVKD. CDR3 nucleotides: TGTGCCATCAGTGAGGTTGGGGGCAACATTCAGTACTTC. It translates to CAISEVGGNIQYF.

This clonotype showed up many times. V is TRBV20-1 and J is TRBJ2-1; D may match TRBD1 or TRBD2 (5 bases each). Looked up from germline, CDR1 is DFQATT and CDR2 is SNEGSKA (reference sequence). CDR3 length: 12 residues. Trimming removed 5 bases from V and 8 bases from J, with 13 bases in between. The CDR3 bases are TGCAGTGCTGGGGACCGCCGGGATGAGCAGTTCTTC. This encodes CSAGDRRDEQFF.

This clonotype was seen repeatedly, ten times or more. The V and J genes are TRBV7-2 and TRBJ2-7; D gene unclear. The CDR3 consists of 15 residues. Germline CDR1 is SGHTA and CDR2 is FQGNSA. The V end was cut by 1 base, the J end by 9 bases, with 19 bases between. The CDR3 coding sequence is TGTGCCAGCAGCTTAGACGGAACAACCTCGGTGACGCAGTACTTC. Encoded protein: CASSLDGTTSVTQYF.

This clonotype was counted many times. The V gene is TRBV28, the J gene TRBJ1-3; no definite D call. This CDR3 has 12 residues. The ends were cut back, 6 bases at V and 4 bases at J, with 7 bases in the middle. CDR1 and CDR2 from the germline V gene are MDHEN and SYDVKM. The CDR3 region has the DNA TGTGCCAGCAGGTCTAGGGGAAACACCATATATTTT. This translates into CASRSRGNTIYF.

In its sample, this clonotype was seen a few times. The chain's CDR3 is CASSAGTSGGARETQYF. The CDR3 DNA is TGTGCCAGCAGCGCCGGGACTAGCGGGGGGGCACGCGAGACCCAGTACTTC. The chain is built from TRBV5-4 and TRBJ2-5, with TRBD2 identical over 16 bases. J lost 5 bases, V lost 4 bases, and 8 bases had no gene match. The length of the CDR3 is 17 residues. Germline-derived CDR1 and CDR2 are SGHNT and YYREEE (reference sequence).

This clonotype was observed many times. The chain uses TRBV28 and TRBJ1-1, with TRBD1 identical over 10 bases. This CDR3 contains 16 residues. Trimming removed 2 bases from V and 4 bases from J; junction bases left unmatched: 7. Germline V gene data show CDR1 as MDHEN and CDR2 as SYDVKM. The CDR3 is CASSLNPGQGVTEAFF. Here the CDR3 DNA reads TGTGCCAGCAGTTTAAATCCCGGACAGGGGGTCACTGAAGCTTTCTTT.

As concerns this clonotype: The junction differs from germline at one of its ends, possibly a read error. J is TRBJ1-1 and V is TRBV5-4; 10 bases are shared with TRBD1. The CDR3 is made up of 15 amino acids. Germline CDR1 reads SGHNT; CDR2 reads YYREEE (reference sequence). In DNA, the CDR3 is TGTGCCAGCAGCTTGGGGGGACAGGGGAACATTGAAGCTTTCTTT. As protein: CASSLGGQGNIEAFF. The full variable domain, rest sourced from reference TRBV5-4 and TRBJ1-1, is ETGVTQSPTHLIKTRGQQVTLRCSSQSGHNTVSWYQQALGQGPQFIFQYYREEENGRGNFPPRFSGLQFPNYSSELNVNALELDDSALYLCASSLGGQGNIEAFFGQGTRLTVV.

About this clonotype: A read error is likely here: a far larger clone is one base away. The chain is built from TRBV6-2 or TRBV6-3 and TRBJ2-7; D gene unclear. This CDR3 has 12 amino acids. Trimming took 5 bases from V and 7 from J, leaving 12 bases between them. Germline CDR1 reads MNHEY; CDR2 reads SVGEGT. CDR3 DNA: TGTGCCAGCAGTGACGGTTTCAATGAGCAGTACTTC. Encoded protein: CASSDGFNEQYF.

This clonotype occurred many times. The chain is built from TRBV7-9 and TRBJ2-5; D not resolved. This CDR3 is built from 13 residues. The V gene's germline CDR1 is SEHNR and CDR2 FQNEAQ (reference sequence). V shed 1 base and J shed 5 bases, with 8 bases lying between them. DNA of the CDR3: TGTGCCAGCAGCTTAGGCTTCGTGGAGACCCAGTACTTC. It is translated as CASSLGFVETQYF. Drawing the rest from reference TRBV7-9 and TRBJ2-5, the complete variable domain is DTGVSQNPRHKITKRGQNVTFRCDPISEHNRLYWYRQTLGQGPEFLTYFQNEAQLEKSRLLSDRFSAERPKGSFSTLEIQRTEQGDSAMYLCASSLGFVETQYFGPGTRLLVL.